These 22 T cell receptor beta chains came from one sample sequenced in a study of cytomegalovirus exposure and HLA in healthy donors. 13 Jbeta primers and 60 Vbeta primers were used for the PCR. Libraries were prepared by immunoSEQ multiplex PCR; TCRdb keeps only in-frame clonotypes and omits some of them. The table has roughly 61,000 clones, around 82% seen once. The specimen was PBMCs. The source of these receptors is a male donor in good health and CMV-seronegative.

This chain joins TRBV5-1 and TRBJ2-7; weak D call: TRBD1 (5 bases). The V end lost 0 bases, the J end lost 5 bases, and 12 bases lay between the germline ends. Germline V lookup: CDR1 SGHRS, CDR2 YFSETQ. CDR3 length: 14 residues. The CDR3 reads CASSLGSGIDEQYF. CDR3 sequence (DNA): TGCGCCAGCAGCTTGGGGTCAGGGATCGACGAGCAGTACTTC.

J is TRBJ1-4 and V is TRBV6-5; 11 nucleotides align to TRBD1. Per the germline V gene, CDR1 is MNHEY and CDR2 is SVGAGI. The V segment lost 2 bases and the J segment 10 bases; nucleotides outside the gene matches: 6. CDR3 length equals 15 residues. The CDR3 DNA reads TGTGCCAGCAGTTACGGGACAGGGGGGTCCGGAAAACTGTTTTTT. It encodes CASSYGTGGSGKLFF.

This chain links TRBV6-6 with TRBJ1-6; D not certain. The CDR3 covers 15 residues. CDR1 and CDR2 from the germline V gene are MNHNY and SVGAGI (reference sequence). The V end was cut by 0 bases, the J end by 4 bases, with 7 bases between. CDR3 loop: CASSYSAVYNSPLHF. As DNA, the CDR3 is TGTGCCAGCAGTTACTCGGCGGTTTATAATTCACCCCTCCACTTT.

CDR3 amino acids: CASSARQGGNTEAFF. CDR3 in DNA: TGTGCCAGCAGCGCCAGACAGGGAGGGAACACTGAAGCTTTCTTT. The V and J genes are TRBV7-9 and TRBJ1-1; 7 bases align to TRBD1. CDR1 and CDR2 (germline): SEHNR, FQNEAQ (reference sequence). There are 15 residues in the CDR3. The V and J ends lost 5 bases and 1 base, in that order; junction bases with no gene match: 7.

V gene TRBV5-1 combines with J gene TRBJ2-1, with 8 bases matching TRBD2. Losses at the gene ends were 0 bases for V and 8 bases for J; bases not matched to a gene: 4. The CDR3 is 14 amino acids. From germline, CDR1 is SGHRS and CDR2 YFSETQ. The CDR3 loop is CASSLVGGADEQFF. CDR3 DNA sequence: TGCGCCAGCAGCTTGGTCGGGGGGGCCGATGAGCAGTTCTTC.

V is TRBV10-1 and J is TRBJ1-6, with D perhaps TRBD1 (5 bases). The ends were cut back, 7 bases at V and 13 bases at J, with 23 bases in the middle. The CDR3 spans 15 residues. Germline CDR1 reads WNHNN; CDR2 reads SYGVQD (reference sequence). As DNA, the CDR3 is TGCGCCAGCAAACCCGGTGTAGGGGAGGAGAGTCCCCTCCACTTT. Translating gives CASKPGVGEESPLHF.

This clone occurred a few times. V gene TRBV5-1 combines with J gene TRBJ2-1; 9 positions agree with TRBD2. Germline V gene sequence: CDR1 SGHRS, CDR2 YFSETQ. The CDR3 covers 15 residues. Losses at the gene ends were 1 base for V and 8 bases for J; bases not matched to a gene: 7. The CDR3 reads CASSLTSGFIDEQFF. The CDR3, as DNA: TGCGCCAGCAGCTTGACTAGCGGGTTTATCGATGAGCAGTTCTTC.

The CDR3 nucleotides read TGTGCCAGCAGCTCTCAGGGGGTGGCGACTGAAGCTTTCTTT. Its translation is CASSSQGVATEAFF. The chain employs TRBV2 and TRBJ1-1; TRBD1 aligns across 7 bases. Unmatched junction bases numbered 9, after V lost 6 bases and J lost 5 bases. The CDR3 totals 14 residues. Germline assignment: CDR1 SNHLY and CDR2 FYNNEI.

The chain recombines TRBV5-6 with TRBJ2-3; 7 nucleotides align to TRBD2. CDR3 length: 16 amino acids. V was clipped by 4 bases and J by 1 base; unmatched bases: 9. Germline CDR1 reads SGHDT; CDR2 reads YYEEEE. The CDR3 loop is CASSRRGVQGTDTQYF. Here the CDR3 DNA reads TGTGCCAGCAGCCGCCGGGGGGTACAGGGCACAGATACGCAGTATTTT.

The genes are TRBV4-2 and TRBJ2-7; 11 bases match TRBD2. The CDR3 loop spans 16 amino acids. Germline CDR1 reads LGHNA; CDR2 reads YNFKEQ. V lost 3 bases to trimming and J lost 3 bases; unmatched junction nucleotides: 7. CDR3 nucleotide sequence: TGTGCCAGCAGCCAGGGTAGCGGGGGGGCCGGCTACGAGCAGTACTTC. It specifies CASSQGSGGAGYEQYF.

In its sample, this clone was seen a few times. The rearrangement joins TRBV4-2 to TRBJ2-2; D is perhaps TRBD1 (6 bases). In germline, CDR1 is LGHNA, CDR2 YNFKEQ. The V gene lost 0 bases and the J gene lost 5 bases, with 13 bases spanning the gap. The CDR3 is 16 residues long. The CDR3 coding sequence is TGTGCCAGCAGCCAAGAAGCCTCTACAGGGACCGGGGAGCTGTTTTTT. It specifies CASSQEASTGTGELFF.

This clone was counted once. The chain joins TRBV2 to TRBJ1-4, with D possibly matching TRBD1 (6 bases). The CDR3 is 15 amino acids. Trimming took 8 bases from V and 0 from J, leaving 13 bases between them. From germline, CDR1 is SNHLY and CDR2 FYNNEI. As DNA, the CDR3 is TGTGCCAGCGGGGGCGACCTAGCAACTAATGAAAAACTGTTTTTT. This encodes CASGGDLATNEKLFF.

The rearrangement uses TRBV27 and TRBJ2-1; TRBD1 might be the D (5 bases). Trimming removed 6 bases from V and 6 bases from J, with 15 bases in between. The CDR3 extends over 14 amino acids. Germline CDR1 MNHEY, CDR2 SMNVEV (reference sequence). CDR3 amino acids: CASSTPSRGNEQFF. The DNA of the CDR3 is TGTGCCAGCAGCACACCCTCTAGGGGCAATGAGCAGTTCTTC.

The chain couples TRBV7-2 to TRBJ2-3; perhaps TRBD2 as D (5 bases). There are 14 residues in the CDR3. The V gene lost 2 bases and the J gene lost 6 bases, with 12 bases spanning the gap. The V gene's germline CDR1 is SGHTA and CDR2 FQGNSA. CDR3 sequence reads: CASSLSRGSDTQYF. CDR3 nucleotides: TGTGCCAGCAGCTTATCTCGGGGTTCTGATACGCAGTATTTT.

The rearrangement joins TRBV7-8 to TRBJ2-1, with 11 bases fitting TRBD2. CDR3 size: 15 residues. After removal of 3 bases from V and 6 bases from J, the junction contained 4 bases not matched to a gene. CDR1 is SGHVS and CDR2 is FQNEAQ in the germline V gene. The chain's CDR3 is CASSFSGGARNEQFF. Here the CDR3 DNA reads TGTGCCAGCAGCTTTAGCGGGGGGGCTCGCAATGAGCAGTTCTTC.

This sequence joins TRBV6-5 and TRBJ1-2; possibly TRBD1 for D (6 bases). V lost 7 bases and J lost 8, with 17 bases in between. Germline lookup yields CDR1 MNHEY and CDR2 SVGAGI. CDR3 size: 13 residues. The CDR3 is CASIGGAGDGYTF. Written as DNA, the CDR3 is TGTGCCAGCATCGGGGGGGCCGGGGACGGCTACACCTTC.

The chain links TRBV11-2 to TRBJ2-3, with no clear D. The CDR3 runs 13 residues. Germline values: CDR1 SGHAT, CDR2 FQNNGV. V was cut by 2 bases and J by 5 bases, with 8 bases left in between. CDR3 nucleotide sequence: TGTGCCAGCAGCTTATTTGAGCGAGATACGCAGTATTTT. It encodes CASSLFERDTQYF.

This clone was recorded once. Here the CDR3 reads CASSLGRLAGVVGELFF. The CDR3 DNA is TGTGCCAGCAGCTTAGGCCGACTAGCGGGGGTGGTCGGGGAGCTGTTTTTT. The rearrangement joins TRBV11-2 to TRBJ2-2; TRBD2 aligns across 12 bases. Per the germline V gene, CDR1 is SGHAT and CDR2 is FQNNGV. The CDR3 totals 17 residues. Trimming cost V 1 base and J 7 bases; bases outside gene matches: 7.

This chain links TRBV7-2 with TRBJ1-5, with TRBD1 matching over 8 bases. The germline gives CDR1 SGHTA, CDR2 FQGNSA. Trimming cost V 5 bases and J 6 bases; bases outside gene matches: 6. The CDR3 has 14 amino acids. CDR3 loop: CASSPGGAGQPQHF. As DNA, the CDR3 is TGTGCCAGCAGCCCAGGGGGCGCCGGTCAGCCCCAGCATTTT.

The V call is TRBV7-8, the J call TRBJ1-4; no clear D. V was shortened by 7 bases and J by 5 bases, with 14 bases between the two germline ends. CDR1 and CDR2 from the germline V gene are SGHVS and FQNEAQ. The CDR3 length is 14 residues. CDR3 amino acids: CASMGGRPNEKLFF. The CDR3 region has the DNA TGTGCCAGCATGGGAGGACGGCCGAATGAAAAACTGTTTTTT.

The sample holds a few counts of this clone. V usage is TRBV7-9 and J usage is TRBJ2-3; TRBD1 matches at 8 bases. Germline assignment: CDR1 SEHNR and CDR2 FQNEAQ (reference sequence). The CDR3 loop spans 14 amino acids. The V and J ends lost 5 bases and 3 bases, in that order; junction bases with no gene match: 4. CDR3 protein: CASSTDRETDTQYF. The CDR3 nucleotides read TGTGCCAGCAGCACGGACAGGGAGACAGATACGCAGTATTTT. The full variable domain, its missing parts supplied by reference TRBV7-9 and TRBJ2-3, is DTGVSQNPRHKITKRGQNVTFRCDPISEHNRLYWYRQTLGQGPEFLTYFQNEAQLEKSRLLSDRFSAERPKGSFSTLEIQRTEQGDSAMYLCASSTDRETDTQYFGPGTRLTVL.

Only one count was recorded for this clone. The genes are TRBV5-5 and TRBJ1-1, with a tentative D call TRBD1 (6 bases). V gave up 4 bases and J gave up 2 bases, with 9 bases separating them. CDR3 length: 13 residues. From germline, CDR1 is SGHKS and CDR2 YYEKEE (reference sequence). The CDR3 bases are TGTGCCAGCAGCCTACAGGGAAACACTGAAGCTTTCTTT. It specifies CASSLQGNTEAFF.